This T cell receptor (beta chain) was obtained from a study of blood T cell repertoires in COVID-19. The germline gives CDR1 SNHLY, CDR2 FYNNEI. There are 13 residues in the CDR3. The V gene lost 8 bases and the J gene lost 7 bases, with 12 bases spanning the gap. Measured with immunoSEQ multiplex PCR; TCRdb has only the in-frame clones, and not every one. The sample has 200,000 to 250,000 clones; approximately 82% are singletons. The V and J genes are TRBV2 and TRBJ1-6; D is perhaps TRBD1 (5 bases). The receptor comes from an elderly woman with acute or convalescent COVID-19. Source material: peripheral blood. This chain's CDR3 is CASRGDLNSPLHF. In nucleotides, the CDR3 is TGTGCCAGCCGGGGGGACCTGAATTCACCCCTCCACTTT.